The next 21 T cell receptor beta chains were all read from a single sample in a study of CD8 T cells in ankylosing spondylitis. TCRdb analysed the 5' RACE reads with MiXCR anew, one entry per CDR3 protein. The table has fewer than 350,000 distinct CDR3 sequences, around 10% seen once. The sequenced sample was blood, either unsorted or a sorted T cell fraction (not recorded which). The source of these receptors is a female donor with ankylosing spondylitis or in good health (not recorded which).

The chain has TRBV29-1 and TRBJ2-2; 7 nucleotides align to TRBD2. The ends lost 7 bases at V and 4 bases at J; junction bases unmatched: 6. Germline loops: CDR1 SQVTM, CDR2 ANQGSEA. This CDR3 spans 13 amino acids. The CDR3 spells CSGGEGRTGELFF. The CDR3 DNA sequence: TGCAGCGGGGGGGAGGGTCGCACCGGGGAGCTGTTTTTT.

Ten or more counts support this clonotype. This chain joins TRBV5-6 and TRBJ2-2, with D maybe TRBD1 (6 bases). Trimming took 0 bases from V and 2 from J, leaving 11 bases between them. Germline-derived CDR1 and CDR2 are SGHDT and YYEEEE. CDR3 length: 16 residues. The CDR3 DNA sequence: TGTGCCAGCAGCTTGGACAGGGCGTTAAACACCGGGGAGCTGTTTTTT. Protein sequence: CASSLDRALNTGELFF. Combining the CDR3 with reference TRBV5-6 and TRBJ2-2 gives the whole variable domain DAGVTQSPTHLIKTRGQQVTLRCSPKSGHDTVSWYQQALGQGPQFIFQYYEEEERQRGNFPDRFSGHQFPNYSSELNVNALLLGDSALYLCASSLDRALNTGELFFGEGSRLTVL.

This clonotype was observed many times. This rearrangement joins TRBV20-1 to TRBJ2-7; TRBD1 might be the D (6 bases). V lost 6 bases and J lost 4, with 13 bases in between. CDR3 size: 12 residues. Per the germline V gene, CDR1 is DFQATT and CDR2 is SNEGSKA (reference sequence). CDR3 sequence reads: CSARGPYYEQYF. Written as DNA, the CDR3 is TGCAGTGCCAGGGGACCTTATTACGAGCAGTACTTC.

Only a few counts were recorded for this clonotype. V is TRBV5-1 and J is TRBJ2-7; no definite D call. Germline lookup yields CDR1 SGHRS and CDR2 YFSETQ. The germline V and J ends were trimmed by 1 base and 3 bases, with 14 bases remaining between them. The CDR3 sequence is 15 residues long. The CDR3 nucleotides read TGCGCCAGCAGCTTGACGGCCTCGAGAAACTACGAGCAGTACTTC. This encodes CASSLTASRNYEQYF. Looking up the rest from reference TRBV5-1 and TRBJ2-7 gives the full variable domain: KAGVTQTPRYLIKTRGQQVTLSCSPISGHRSVSWYQQTPGQGLQFLFEYFSETQRNKGNFPGRFSGRQFSNSRSEMNVSTLELGDSALYLCASSLTASRNYEQYFGPGTRLTVT.

This clonotype was counted only a few times. The CDR3 nucleotides read TGTGCCAGCAGCTACGAGAAAAAAGAGTATTTT. Its protein is CASSYEKKEYF. The chain is built from TRBV11-2 and TRBJ2-3; D uncertain. The CDR3 totals 11 residues. The germline V gene encodes CDR1 SGHAT and CDR2 FQNNGV. Trimming removed 4 bases at V and 13 bases at J, with 12 bases between.

This clonotype was recorded many times. DNA of the CDR3: TGTGCCAGCAGTTGGGGACAGAGCTCCTACAATGAGCAGTTCTTC. It yields the protein CASSWGQSSYNEQFF. The chain links TRBV6-2 or TRBV6-3 to TRBJ2-1, with TRBD1 matching over 7 bases. V was clipped by 4 bases and J by 0 bases; unmatched bases: 3. This CDR3 has 15 residues. Looked up from germline, CDR1 is MNHEY and CDR2 is SVGEGT.

This clonotype appeared many times. CDR3 in amino acids: CASSFEIPTDTQYF. CDR3 DNA sequence: TGTGCCAGCAGCTTTGAAATACCCACAGATACGCAGTATTTT. The V and J genes are TRBV7-9 and TRBJ2-3; D call uncertain. This CDR3 region has 14 residues. V was clipped by 3 bases and J by 2 bases, with 9 bases between them. Germline V gene lookup returns CDR1 SEHNR and CDR2 FQNEAQ (reference sequence).

The rearrangement uses TRBV12-3 or TRBV12-4 and TRBJ2-2; 10 nucleotides align to TRBD2. CDR3 length equals 15 residues. V shed 6 bases, J shed 3 bases, and the junction held 4 bases outside the gene matches. For the CDR3, the DNA is TGTGCCAGCAGCCTACTAGCGGGATACACCGGGGAGCTGTTTTTT. Residues: CASSLLAGYTGELFF.

This chain uses TRBV7-7 with TRBJ2-7; TRBD2 agrees at 7 bases. The CDR3 covers 13 residues. CDR1 and CDR2 (germline): SSHAT, FNYEAQ (reference sequence). J gave up 5 bases and V 5 bases, and 6 bases lay outside the gene matches. CDR3 in DNA: TGTGCCAGCAGCCCAAGGGCGGGAGACGAGCAGTACTTC. Its protein product is CASSPRAGDEQYF.

The chain has TRBV27 and TRBJ1-4, with D hard to call. V shed 6 bases and J shed 0 bases, with 17 bases lying between them. The CDR3 spans 17 residues. The V gene's germline CDR1 is MNHEY and CDR2 SMNVEV (reference sequence). The CDR3 DNA sequence: TGTGCCAGCAGACCAAAAAGATTGGTCACAACTAATGAAAAACTGTTTTTT. Its translation is CASRPKRLVTTNEKLFF.

CDR3 amino acids: CASSPTGTARQYF. DNA of the CDR3: TGTGCCAGCAGTCCTACCGGGACAGCGAGGCAGTACTTC. The chain combines TRBV12-3 or TRBV12-4 with TRBJ2-7, with 7 positions matching TRBD1. The J segment lost 9 bases and the V segment lost 5 bases, leaving 10 bases of the junction unmatched. This CDR3 is built from 13 residues.

This clonotype has more than one count but fewer than ten. The chain uses TRBV18 and TRBJ2-3; D is unclear. Per the germline V gene, CDR1 is KGHSH and CDR2 is LQKENI. V lost 0 bases and J 6 bases, leaving 13 bases between the germline ends. The CDR3 length is 15 residues. The CDR3: CASSPPPGTSDTQYF. For the CDR3, the DNA is TGTGCCAGCTCACCACCACCGGGTACCAGTGATACGCAGTATTTT.

The chain combines TRBV29-1 with TRBJ2-5; D not resolved. This CDR3 comprises 14 residues. Germline CDR1 SQVTM, CDR2 ANQGSEA. Trimming took 7 bases from V and 4 from J, leaving 19 bases between them. The CDR3 loop is CSAQVLGIPETQYF. The CDR3 DNA reads TGCAGCGCCCAGGTGCTAGGGATCCCAGAGACCCAGTACTTC.

CDR3 sequence (DNA): TGCGCCAGCAGTGAGAACGTCTTCCCCGGCCTGCCGTACTTC. Translation: CASSENVFPGLPYF. V gene TRBV10-1 combines with J gene TRBJ2-7; D is unresolved. The CDR3 consists of 14 residues. Germline values: CDR1 WNHNN, CDR2 SYGVQD (reference sequence). Trimming shortened V by 2 bases and J by 12 bases, and 20 bases separated the two germline ends.

There are a few counts of this clonotype. The chain has TRBV5-1 and TRBJ1-5, with a possible D match to TRBD1 (5 bases). Per the germline V gene, CDR1 is SGHRS and CDR2 is YFSETQ. V was shortened by 4 bases and J by 4 bases, with 9 bases between the two germline ends. This CDR3 comprises 13 residues. As DNA, the CDR3 is TGCGCCAGCAGCGCCGACAGAAATCAGCCCCAGCATTTT. Encoded protein: CASSADRNQPQHF.

Points on this clonotype: A clone one base away is much larger, so this may be a read error. The chain combines TRBV2 with TRBJ1-2; 7 bases agree with TRBD1. The V and J ends lost 10 bases and 6 bases, in that order; junction bases with no gene match: 14. The germline CDR1 and CDR2 sequences are SNHLY and FYNNEI. The CDR3 sequence is 14 residues long. The CDR3: CATRATRDSHGYTF. In DNA, the CDR3 is TGTGCCACACGGGCGACCCGGGACAGCCATGGCTACACCTTC.

The sample holds a few counts of this clonotype. The chain links TRBV29-1 to TRBJ2-1; D is possibly TRBD2 (5 bases). Per the germline V gene, CDR1 is SQVTM and CDR2 is ANQGSEA. The ends were cut back, 6 bases at V and 9 bases at J, with 15 bases in the middle. The CDR3 has 12 residues. The CDR3 DNA is TGCAGCGTCCTATTACCAGGAGGTGAGCAGTTCTTC. Residues: CSVLLPGGEQFF.

Ten or more counts support this clonotype. V usage is TRBV9 and J usage is TRBJ2-2, with no clear D. V lost 0 bases, J lost 5 bases, and 11 bases lay in between. CDR1 is SGDLS, CDR2 YYNGEE, per germline. The CDR3 has 15 amino acids. CDR3 in DNA: TGTGCCAGCAGCGTAGACGCGCGTGGAACCGGGGAGCTGTTTTTT. Protein sequence: CASSVDARGTGELFF.

This clonotype was detected many times. This chain links TRBV20-1 with TRBJ1-2, with D tentatively TRBD1 (6 bases). The CDR3 is 16 residues long. Germline CDR1 and CDR2: DFQATT and SNEGSKA (reference sequence). V dropped 0 bases and J dropped 4 bases, with 18 bases sitting between them. CDR3 protein: CSARDYGGGRSYGYTF. The CDR3 DNA is TGCAGTGCTAGAGATTACGGCGGGGGCAGGTCCTATGGCTACACCTTC.

At least ten counts were recorded for this clonotype. The DNA for the CDR3 is TGTGCCAGCAGTAGTTGGAACACCGGGGAGCTGTTTTTT. It is translated as CASSSWNTGELFF. The chain carries TRBV27 and TRBJ2-2, with D hard to call. The CDR3 is 13 residues long. Germline loops: CDR1 MNHEY, CDR2 SMNVEV (reference sequence). Trimming stripped 5 bases from V and 1 base from J, with 5 bases between.

This clonotype came up many times. This rearrangement joins TRBV24-1 to TRBJ1-1; D might be TRBD1 (5 bases). The CDR3 consists of 13 residues. The V and J ends lost 0 bases and 7 bases respectively, with 8 bases between them. Germline CDR1 reads KGHDR; CDR2 reads SFDVKD. The CDR3 reads CATSDLRRGEAFF. CDR3 sequence (DNA): TGTGCCACCAGTGATTTGCGGAGGGGTGAAGCTTTCTTT.